Listed here are 15 T cell receptor beta chains from one sample, sequenced in a study of CD8 T cells in ankylosing spondylitis. TCRdb analysed the 5' RACE reads with MiXCR anew, one entry per CDR3 protein. The table has 200,000 to 300,000 distinct CDR3 sequences, roughly 8.2% seen once. The sample consisted of blood, either unsorted or a sorted T cell fraction (not recorded which). These TCRs come from a female donor with ankylosing spondylitis or in good health (not recorded which).

This clonotype was counted many times. CDR3 in DNA: TGTGCCACCAGCCCGGGAGGGCCTACCTACAATGAGCAGTTCTTC. It encodes CATSPGGPTYNEQFF. The rearrangement uses TRBV15 and TRBJ2-1, with 8 bases aligning to TRBD2. Germline V gives CDR1 LNHNV, CDR2 YYDKDF (reference sequence). The CDR3 totals 15 residues. Trimming cost V 5 bases and J 2 bases; bases outside gene matches: 5.

This clonotype was detected many times. The chain uses TRBV12-3 or TRBV12-4 and TRBJ1-1; 7 bases line up with TRBD1. V lost 7 bases and J lost 4; bases outside the gene matches: 6. This CDR3 comprises 13 residues. The CDR3 DNA reads as TGTGCCAGCACCCTCAGGGGGGGCACTGAAGCTTTCTTT. This gives the protein CASTLRGGTEAFF.

The chain employs TRBV7-9 and TRBJ1-1; 7 nucleotides line up with TRBD1. The CDR3 length is 14 residues. The ends lost 5 bases at V and 7 bases at J; junction bases unmatched: 10. Germline CDR1 is SEHNR and CDR2 is FQNEAQ (reference sequence). As DNA, the CDR3 is TGTGCCAGCAGCCCCGGGACAGTTGGTGGTGAAGCTTTCTTT. Translated: CASSPGTVGGEAFF.

The chain combines TRBV7-9 with TRBJ2-5, with D tentatively TRBD1 or TRBD2 (7 bases each). The CDR3 sequence is 15 residues long. Germline CDR1 SEHNR, CDR2 FQNEAQ (reference sequence). V was pared by 4 bases and J by 3 bases, with 15 bases between. The CDR3 loop is CASSSTGRVEETQYF. The CDR3 DNA follows: TGTGCCAGCAGCTCGACAGGGAGGGTTGAAGAGACCCAGTACTTC. Full variable domain (missing parts from reference TRBV7-9 and TRBJ2-5): DTGVSQNPRHKITKRGQNVTFRCDPISEHNRLYWYRQTLGQGPEFLTYFQNEAQLEKSRLLSDRFSAERPKGSFSTLEIQRTEQGDSAMYLCASSSTGRVEETQYFGPGTRLLVL.

This clonotype was detected only a few times. This sequence joins TRBV11-2 and TRBJ2-1; 8 nucleotides line up with TRBD2. V lost 3 bases to trimming and J lost 7 bases; unmatched junction nucleotides: 5. CDR1 is SGHAT, CDR2 FQNNGV, per germline. The CDR3 has 14 amino acids. Here the CDR3 DNA reads TGTGCCAGCAGCTTCGGACTAGCTTTGAATGAGCAGTTCTTC. Translated: CASSFGLALNEQFF.

This clonotype was detected many times. The DNA for the CDR3 is TGCAGTGCCCTTCCTGGGGACACAGATACGCAGTATTTT. As protein: CSALPGDTDTQYF. The chain combines TRBV20-1 with TRBJ2-3, with D unclear. CDR1 is DFQATT, CDR2 SNEGSKA, per germline (reference sequence). The CDR3 is 13 residues long. Between the trimmed V and J ends, which lost 6 bases and 2 bases, there was a span of 12 bases.

This clonotype was picked up many times. At one end, the junction sequence differs from germline, possibly due to a read error. The chain links TRBV6-5 to TRBJ2-7, with 7 bases matching TRBD2. The CDR3 totals 14 residues. Germline V gives CDR1 MNHEY, CDR2 SVGAGI. CDR3 region: CASSSSLAGDDQYF. CDR3 nucleotide sequence: TGTGCCAGCAGTTCGTCCCTGGCGGGAGACGACCAGTACTTC.

Ten or more counts support this clonotype. CDR3 bases: TGTGCCAGCAGCGTAGGAGCGGGAGCGATAAATGAGCAGTTCTTC. Encoded protein: CASSVGAGAINEQFF. The chain uses TRBV9 and TRBJ2-1; 8 nucleotides align to TRBD2. This CDR3 spans 15 amino acids. The V gene's germline CDR1 is SGDLS and CDR2 YYNGEE. J lost 7 bases, V lost 0 bases, and 6 bases had no gene match.

A remark on this clonotype: A single base separates this from a much larger clone, so it may be a read error. The rearrangement joins TRBV30 to TRBJ2-5; 8 nucleotides agree with TRBD2. V lost 3 bases to trimming and J lost 7 bases; unmatched junction nucleotides: 16. Germline V gene lookup returns CDR1 GTSNPN and CDR2 SVGIG (reference sequence). The CDR3 consists of 16 residues. This CDR3 is CAWRWPGTRGRGTQYF. The CDR3 DNA sequence: TGTGCCTGGAGATGGCCCGGGACTAGAGGCCGGGGGACCCAGTACTTC.

This clonotype was seen at least ten times. The chain links TRBV20-1 to TRBJ1-4, with 9 bases lining up with TRBD1. The CDR3 totals 13 residues. Trimming cost V 5 bases and J 5 bases; bases outside gene matches: 3. Germline CDR1 reads DFQATT; CDR2 reads SNEGSKA (reference sequence). CDR3 in amino acids: CSASGTGNEKLFF. The CDR3 DNA reads TGCAGTGCTTCCGGGACAGGGAATGAAAAACTGTTTTTT.

This chain uses TRBV12-5 with TRBJ2-1; D is ambiguous. Germline V gives CDR1 LGHNT, CDR2 FRNRAP. The CDR3 is 14 amino acids. V gave up 2 bases and J gave up 2 bases, with 7 bases separating them. This CDR3 is CASGLNRPYNEQFF. CDR3 in DNA: TGTGCTAGTGGTTTGAACCGGCCCTACAATGAGCAGTTCTTC. The whole variable domain, filled in from reference TRBV12-5 and TRBJ2-1, reads DARVTQTPRHKVTEMGQEVTMRCQPILGHNTVFWYRQTMMQGLELLAYFRNRAPLDDSGMPKDRFSAEMPDATLATLKIQPSEPRDSAVYFCASGLNRPYNEQFFGPGTRLTVL.

This clonotype has a count of ten or more. V is TRBV24-1 and J is TRBJ2-7; a weak D match, TRBD2 (6 bases). Germline CDR1 is KGHDR and CDR2 is SFDVKD. V shed 9 bases and J shed 1 base, with 12 bases lying between them. The CDR3 covers 13 residues. The DNA of the CDR3 is TGTGCCACCCAGCGGGCAGGGTCCTACGAGCAGTACTTC. It codes for CATQRAGSYEQYF.

This clonotype was recorded at least ten times. Here the CDR3 DNA reads TGCGCCAGCAGCCCCGGGACCGTTCCCGAGCAGTACTTC. This sequence encodes CASSPGTVPEQYF. This sequence joins TRBV5-1 and TRBJ2-7, with D possibly being TRBD1 or TRBD2 (5 bases each). This CDR3 contains 13 residues. The germline V gene has CDR1 SGHRS and CDR2 YFSETQ. V lost 4 bases to trimming and J lost 6 bases, with 14 bases between them. The full variable domain, its missing parts supplied by reference TRBV5-1 and TRBJ2-7, is KAGVTQTPRYLIKTRGQQVTLSCSPISGHRSVSWYQQTPGQGLQFLFEYFSETQRNKGNFPGRFSGRQFSNSRSEMNVSTLELGDSALYLCASSPGTVPEQYFGPGTRLTVT.

The chain has TRBV7-3 and TRBJ1-2, with 10 bases fitting TRBD1. CDR3 size: 14 residues. Germline lookup yields CDR1 SGHTA and CDR2 FQGTGA. Trimming removed 5 bases from V and 7 bases from J; junction bases left unmatched: 7. The CDR3 region has the DNA TGTGCCAGCAGCCAGACAGGGGGCGGAGGTGGCTACACCTTC. Protein product: CASSQTGGGGGYTF.

This clonotype was observed many times. The chain employs TRBV12-5 and TRBJ1-6; 8 positions agree with TRBD1. With V trimmed by 5 bases and J by 9 bases, 15 bases remained unmatched. The germline gives CDR1 LGHNT, CDR2 FRNRAP. This CDR3 is 17 amino acids long. CDR3 nucleotide sequence: TGTGCTAGTGGTCTCTACAATGGACAGGGTTCAGGTTCACCCCTCCACTTT. This codes for CASGLYNGQGSGSPLHF.